The 20 T cell receptor delta chains presented below share a single source sample, sequenced in a study of gamma-delta T cells after stem cell transplantation. TCRdb re-called clones from the RT-PCR reads using CATT. In the table there are about 7,800 delta-chain clones, more than 14% of which are singletons. Source material: gamma-delta T cells. Source of these receptors: a human donor. It is not recorded whose cells these are; they may come from a transplant donor.

The table lists this clone with a few counts. The chain is built from TRDV1 and TRDJ2, with 7 bases identical to TRDD3. The CDR3 spans 19 residues. V was pared by 3 bases and J by 3 bases, with 16 bases of the junction left unmatched. Per germline, CDR1 TSWWSYY and CDR2 QGS. CDR3 in amino acids: CALGETTWGRTLLTAQLFF. CDR3 nucleotide sequence: TGTGCTCTTGGGGAGACCACCTGGGGGCGAACGCTTCTGACAGCACAACTCTTCTTT.

By proportion, this clone is medium-sized. The V gene is TRDV2, the J gene TRDJ1; a weak D match, TRDD3 (6 bases). The CDR3 length is 15 residues. Germline values: CDR1 GEAIGNYY, CDR2 EKD. V was shortened by 0 bases and J by 3 bases, with 13 bases between the two germline ends. CDR3 sequence reads: CACDTKWGYPDKLIF. CDR3 nucleotide sequence: TGTGCCTGTGACACCAAATGGGGGTATCCCGATAAACTCATCTTT.

V usage is TRDV1 and J usage is TRDJ1; 11 nucleotides line up with TRDD3. V was clipped by 0 bases and J by 1 base; unmatched bases: 7. Germline V gene data show CDR1 as TSWWSYY and CDR2 as QGS. The CDR3 sequence is 18 residues long. The CDR3 sequence is CALGELVWGIQATDKLIF. CDR3 in DNA: TGTGCTCTTGGGGAACTCGTCTGGGGGATACAAGCCACCGATAAACTCATCTTT.

The table lists this clone with a few counts. V is TRDV2 and J is TRDJ1, with D possibly matching TRDD3 (5 bases). In germline, CDR1 is GEAIGNYY, CDR2 EKD. V lost 0 bases, J lost 1 base, and 20 bases lay in between. The CDR3 covers 18 residues. The CDR3 DNA sequence: TGTGCCTGTGACACCCGTCTGGCGGAGAAGGGGGCCACCGATAAACTCATCTTT. Translating it yields CACDTRLAEKGATDKLIF.

This clone came up a few times. TCRdb records a much larger clone's protein for this DNA, with a difference at residue 14 that likely arises from a read error; the protein given is the translation of the DNA. This chain joins TRDV2 and TRDJ3; possibly TRDD3 for D (5 bases). Looked up from germline, CDR1 is GEAIGNYY and CDR2 is EKD. CDR3 length equals 16 residues. The CDR3 DNA follows: TGTGCCTGTGACACTCCAAGCTCCTGGGACACCCGACAGACGTTTTTC. This encodes CACDTPSSWDTRQTFF.

This rearrangement joins TRDV1 to TRDJ1; D might be TRDD2 (9 bases). The CDR3 runs to 24 residues. Trimming took off 0 bases at V and 1 base at J, with 36 bases between the two ends. The germline V gene encodes CDR1 TSWWSYY and CDR2 QGS. The DNA of the CDR3 is TGTGCTCTTGGGGAACTTTCGTCGGCCGGCCTTCCTACTGGGGGCAACGATGGCACCGATAAACTCATCTTT. Encoded protein: CALGELSSAGLPTGGNDGTDKLIF.

The chain joins TRDV2 to TRDJ3; 9 bases match TRDD3. This CDR3 has 18 amino acids. The germline V gene has CDR1 GEAIGNYY and CDR2 EKD. V was clipped by 8 bases and J by 3 bases; unmatched bases: 13. The CDR3 nucleotides are TGTGCCTTCCCCCTGAGGGGGGATACAGGCTGGGACACCCGACAGATGTTTTTC. Its translation is CAFPLRGDTGWDTRQMFF.

This clone was observed a handful of times. A far larger clone is just one base off, so this is likely a read error. The same CDR3 also results from other DNA sequences found in this sample. J is TRDJ1 and V is TRDV2; 8 bases are shared with TRDD3. The germline CDR1 and CDR2 sequences are GEAIGNYY and EKD. This CDR3 has 14 residues. This chain's CDR3 is CACDTGGISDKLIF. CDR3 DNA sequence: TGTGCCTGCGACACGGGGGGGATAAGCGATAAACTCATCTTT.

This clone appeared a few times. The chain uses TRDV1 and TRDJ1, with 12 positions matching TRDD3. CDR3 length: 19 residues. Per the germline V gene, CDR1 is TSWWSYY and CDR2 is QGS. The trim removed 1 base at V and 1 base at J, leaving 10 bases unmatched. CDR3 sequence reads: CALGEPYLLGDTLTDKLIF. The CDR3 DNA is TGTGCTCTTGGGGAACCTTATTTACTGGGGGATACCCTCACCGATAAACTCATCTTT.

Relative to its sample, this clone is medium-sized. This rearrangement joins TRAV29/DV5 to TRDJ1, with a possible D match to TRDD3 (6 bases). CDR1 and CDR2 from the germline V gene are NSMFDY and ISSIKDK. V lost 0 bases and J lost 4, with 13 bases in between. The CDR3 loop spans 14 amino acids. The CDR3 coding sequence is TGTGCAGCAAGCGGGGGATTAAGGGTCGATAAACTCATCTTT. Translating gives CAASGGLRVDKLIF.

In this sample, this clone is medium-sized. The chain recombines TRDV2 with TRDJ2; 9 bases align to TRDD3. Germline loops: CDR1 GEAIGNYY, CDR2 EKD. V lost 0 bases, J lost 8 bases, and 3 bases stayed unmatched. CDR3 length equals 14 residues. CDR3 residues: CACDTGGYRAQLFF. CDR3 DNA sequence: TGTGCCTGTGACACCGGGGGATACAGGGCACAACTCTTCTTT.

This clone is labeled as medium-sized. The genes are TRDV1 and TRDJ2; 7 nucleotides match TRDD3. The CDR3 is 21 amino acids. Trimming took 10 bases from V and 0 from J; bases not matched to a gene: 26. Germline lookup yields CDR1 TSWWSYY and CDR2 QGS. The CDR3, as DNA: TGTGCTCACCAAAGAACCCCCCTGGGGGCCTTCTTTCCATCTTTGACAGCACAACTCTTCTTT. Translating it yields CAHQRTPLGAFFPSLTAQLFF.

The V call is TRDV2, the J call TRDJ3, with 11 bases lining up with TRDD3. CDR1 GEAIGNYY and CDR2 EKD come from the germline V gene. This CDR3 spans 21 amino acids. J gave up 0 bases and V 2 bases, and 11 bases lay outside the gene matches. DNA for the CDR3: TGTGCCTGTGACAGGAGGATACTGGGGGATAGGAGCTCCTGGGACACCCGACAGATGTTTTTC. Its protein product is CACDRRILGDRSSWDTRQMFF.

The chain couples TRDV3 to TRDJ1; D is perhaps TRDD3 (5 bases). The CDR3 spans 17 residues. V shed 3 bases and J shed 2 bases, with 25 bases lying between them. CDR1 is TVYSNPD, CDR2 GDNSRS, per germline (reference sequence). The CDR3 is CALLTGLLVHGTDKLIF. In DNA form, the CDR3 reads TGTGCCTTACTAACGGGTTTACTGGTCCATGGTACCGATAAACTCATCTTT.

As concerns this clone: This probably arose from a read error, given a far larger clone one base away. This sample also contains other DNA sequences that code for the same CDR3. The rearrangement links TRDV2 to TRDJ2; 11 nucleotides agree with TRDD3. The CDR3 sequence is 15 residues long. V dropped 2 bases and J dropped 14; count of bases not matched to a gene: 12. Germline V gene sequence: CDR1 GEAIGNYY, CDR2 EKD. CDR3 bases: TGTGCCTGTGACAAGATGGGGGATACGCGGGGACAGCTCTTCTTT. This translates into CACDKMGDTRGQLFF.

The V gene is TRDV1, the J gene TRDJ3; 11 bases fit TRDD3. With 4 bases clipped from V and 0 bases from J, the junction kept 14 bases outside the gene matches. Germline CDR1 and CDR2: TSWWSYY and QGS. The length of the CDR3 is 22 residues. The CDR3, as DNA: TGTGCTCTTGGGGGACGCCCCTGGGGGATACAGGGGAGCTCCTGGGACACCCGACAGATGTTTTTC. It yields the protein CALGGRPWGIQGSSWDTRQMFF.

Comments on this clone: A much bigger clone sits one base away, suggesting this may be a read error. The same CDR3 is also encoded by other DNA sequences in this sample. J is TRDJ1 and V is TRDV2, with 9 nucleotides matching TRDD3. The CDR3 consists of 20 residues. Germline CDR1 is GEAIGNYY and CDR2 is EKD. The junction had 24 bases not matched to a gene; V was cut back by 6 bases and J by 2 bases. This CDR3 is CACLANRGILYTTPTDKLIF. CDR3 coding DNA: TGTGCCTGTTTGGCGAACAGGGGGATACTTTACACAACACCGACCGATAAACTCATCTTT.

Turning to this clone: This may arise from a read error, as a much more abundant clone is one base away. The chain is built from TRDV2 and TRDJ1; 9 nucleotides align to TRDD3. The V gene's germline CDR1 is GEAIGNYY and CDR2 EKD. The CDR3 covers 17 residues. V shed 2 bases and J 1 base; nucleotides not matched to a gene: 10. CDR3 sequence (DNA): TGTGCCTGTGACATCAAACTGGGGGAACCGTGCACCGATAAACTCATCTTT. This encodes CACDIKLGEPCTDKLIF.

Comments on this clone: One base away lies a much larger clone, so this may be a sequencing read error. This sequence joins TRDV1 and TRDJ1; possible D gene TRDD2, 5 bases. The CDR3 is made up of 13 amino acids. Trimming shortened V by 0 bases and J by 10 bases, and 12 bases separated the two germline ends. Germline loops: CDR1 TSWWSYY, CDR2 QGS. DNA for the CDR3: TGTGCTCTTGGGGAACTTCCTTCGGAAGCACTCATCTTT. Its protein is CALGELPSEALIF.

This clone is classed as medium-sized. The chain links TRDV2 to TRDJ3, with 13 bases identical to TRDD3. In germline, CDR1 is GEAIGNYY, CDR2 EKD. The CDR3 length is 21 residues. The V gene end was trimmed by 0 bases and the J gene end by 0 bases; junction bases not matched to a gene: 7. The DNA for the CDR3 is TGTGCCTGTGACACCGCACTGGGGGATACGCTGACCTCCTGGGACACCCGACAGATGTTTTTC. Its protein product is CACDTALGDTLTSWDTRQMFF.